This TCR beta chain is drawn from a study of Ad26.COV2.S vaccination and SARS-CoV-2 variants. Data came from immunoSEQ multiplex PCR; TCRdb stores just in-frame clones and leaves some out. The sample carries around 270,000 clones, 87% recorded once. CDR3 size: 15 residues. Trimming pared 4 bases from V and 3 bases from J, leaving 12 bases between. Germline V gene sequence: CDR1 LGHNA, CDR2 YSLEER. Treatment of the sample: 19 received Ad26.COV2.S at low or high dose, single or two shots; about 5 received placebo; per-sample allocation not given. Material that was analyzed had been drawn on day 63 after the first vaccine or placebo injection.

The TCR comes from a person between 18 and 65 years old who received the Ad26.COV2.S COVID-19 vaccine or a placebo. The chain has TRBV4-3 and TRBJ2-2; no firm D call. The starting material was peripheral blood, obtained in a trial of Ad26.COV2.S vaccine versus placebo. CDR3 sequence: CASSRFRADTGELFF. CDR3 DNA sequence: TGCGCCAGCAGCCGCTTCCGGGCCGACACCGGGGAGCTGTTTTTT.